Included here is one TCR beta chain sequence, with context. Its cognate antigen has yet to be identified. Base qualities are not provided; no much larger clone lies one nucleotide away. The source of the sample is a study of blood T cells in healthy people across ages (dated by TCRdb to about 2015). With respect to the entire study: In model experiments, template switching captured roughly one uniquely barcoded TCR beta cDNA molecule for every two T cells. Using deep sequencing normalized with unique cDNA molecular identifiers, the study measured how TCR beta repertoire diversity changes with age. The donors were split into four age groups: young (average around 16 years), middle-aged (roughly 42), aged (roughly 65) and long-lived (about 82). For two donors (one aged 18 to 30 and one aged 80 or older), the study analyzed two additional independent replicas of 1 million unique cDNA reads from the same blood draw. Overall study outcomes, separate from this receptor: As age increased, observed TCR beta diversity per million T cells dropped in a roughly linear way, and a significant reduction was already evident by age roughly 36. Because profiling used bulk unsorted PBMCs, naive and antigen-experienced compartments could not be compared conclusively. A strong correlation was found between observed TCR beta diversity and the percentage of naive T cells measured by flow cytometry. Compared with the aged group, more naive CD4+ T cells, fewer expanded clones and increased TCR diversity were shown by the long-lived group, suggesting age selection. Because donor CMV infection status was unknown, age-related changes in expanded clonotypes were potentially confounded. Estimates of total diversity based on one million sequenced T cells were regarded as lower bounds and as underestimates.

The CDR3, from cysteine to phenylalanine, totals 15 residues. Only the CDR3 DNA stays, 45 bases, in frame from base 1. V loses 3 bases at its end and J loses 7 bases; junction bases beyond the gene matches: 9. The germline V gene encodes CDR1 SGHTA and CDR2 FQGNSA. Library prep was done by 5' RACE. Sequencing was performed on an Illumina HiSeq 2500. A second PCR of roughly 6 to 11 cycles was performed with a sample-barcoded 5' primer and a J-beta primer mix. A template-switch 5' adaptor carrying 12 random nucleotides introduced a unique molecular identifier onto each TCR beta cDNA molecule. Each sample yielded at least 2.5 million CDR3-containing paired-end reads. The Mint cDNA synthesis kit, primed by a TRBC-specific oligonucleotide, was used to synthesize first-strand cDNA from all RNA. Following uracil-DNA glycosylase treatment, a first 18-cycle PCR with universal primers M1SS and BC2_uni_R was performed on all cDNA. Per the original workflow: Each sample was normalized by randomly selecting 1 million high-quality reads, each carrying a distinct molecular identifier. Reads sharing molecular identifiers were discarded rather than binned into consensus sequences. CDR3 identification, clonotype clustering and error correction used MiTCR with a Q25 quality threshold and the strictest error-elimination algorithm. Lower-bound total TCR beta diversity was estimated with a nonparametric unseen species model using Euler transformation. Clones were called with MiXCR by TCRdb after fastp trimmed the public reads at Q25, and only in-frame beta chains were retained. Each CDR3 protein appears once, grouped with its most common genes and DNA. None of the V and J calls come from the authors' own analysis; TCRdb made them. In this sample the table shows about 800,000 distinct CDR3 sequences, 20% to 25% of which occur a single time. Roughly 3.8% of the sample is held by the ten biggest clonotypes.

The donors were roughly 38 Caucasian individuals from Russia, aged about 6 to 95 years, who were systemically healthy. Roughly 11 milliliters of peripheral blood were drawn from each donor into EDTA-treated Vacutainer tubes. PBMCs were isolated by Ficoll-Paque density-gradient centrifugation, with at least 7 million obtained per sample. Trizol reagent was used to extract total RNA from PBMCs, with at least 6 micrograms per sample. The percentages of naive CD45RAhigh/CD27high T cells were determined by flow cytometry on a PBMC aliquot from every donor. The sample was also reused in another study, on T cells of mothers and their children. As that second study puts it: The donors were nine systemically healthy Caucasian individuals, made up of three mothers and their six children. cDNA synthesis used all of the extracted RNA, with around 1.5 ug of RNA in each 15 ul reaction. In the second PCR, the M1S primer introduced both the sample barcodes and 2-4 random nucleotides. Each mother yielded over 8.5 million TCR beta CDR3 reads and each child roughly 3.1 million reads. TCR recombination output is similarly shaped by thymic selection in related and unrelated pairs, with a minor effect exerted by inherited differences. Normalized repertoire overlap in related mother-child pairs was always slightly higher than in unrelated mother-child pairs, but the difference was never significant. No persistent microchimeric T cell clones were found, with a detection sensitivity of approximately 94 clones per million clonotypes. Deep NGS was used in the study to compare the TCR beta repertoires of mothers and children and to look for features that separate related mother-child pairs from unrelated individuals. Mothers averaged roughly 40 +/- 4 years of age and children averaged about 10 +/- 4 years. After adapters were ligated using NEBNext reagents, the libraries underwent 100+100 nt paired-end sequencing on an Illumina HiSeq 2000. To prevent cross-contamination, the mother and child libraries were prepared a month apart and were sequenced in separate runs. For each donor, somewhere between roughly 450,000 and 2,100,000 distinct TCR beta clonotypes were identified. Naive TCR beta clonotypes were estimated from low-frequency clonotypes matched to each donor's FACS-determined naive share, without sorting.

This clonotype was sampled from a boy under 18 in good health. Here the chain combines TRBV7-2 and TRBJ2-4, with 7 middle bases fitting TRBD1. Sequencing was carried out using blood. Read as DNA, the sequence is TGTGCCAGCAGCTTCGACAGGGTAGTGGGCAACATTCAGTACTTC. It translates to CASSFDRVVGNIQYF.